Listed below are T cell receptor beta chains from one sample, sequenced in a study of CD8 T cells in ankylosing spondylitis. MiXCR, applied by TCRdb to the 5' RACE reads, yields one record per CDR3 protein. The sample yields 500,000 to 550,000 distinct CDR3 sequences, about an eighth seen once. Sequenced sample: blood, either unsorted or a sorted T cell fraction (not recorded which). Every receptor here comes from a male donor with ankylosing spondylitis. CDR3s include the opening cysteine and the closing phenylalanine or tryptophan. A D gene is named only where the DNA matches it firmly. For some rows the clone size is stated as once, few or many, or as a class when expanded; others skip it.

TRBV6-6	NA	TRBJ2-1	few	TGTGCCAGCAGTCTCCTTGTAGATGAGCAGTTCTTC	CASSLLVDEQFF
TRBV2	TRBD1	TRBJ1-5	NA	TGTGCCAGCAGCGACAGGGAAAGAAATCAGCCCCAGCATTTT	CASSDRERNQPQHF
TRBV29-1	NA	TRBJ1-2	few	TGCAGCGTTGATGATCCCGATAACTATGGCTACACCTTC	CSVDDPDNYGYTF
TRBV6-1	TRBD1	TRBJ1-5	few	TGTGCCAGCAGCCCGACAGGGATCAATCAGCCCCAGCATTTT	CASSPTGINQPQHF
TRBV12-3/TRBV12-4	NA	TRBJ2-6	NA	TGTGCCAGCAACCGACTCATCTCTGGGGCCAACGTCCTGACTTTC	CASNRLISGANVLTF
TRBV7-9	NA	TRBJ2-7	NA	TGTGCCAGCAGCTCTCGTTTGGTTCAGCGGAACTCCTACGAGCAGTACTTC	CASSSRLVQRNSYEQYF
TRBV20-1	TRBD1	TRBJ1-1	few	TGCAGTGCTAGTCCACAGGGGTTGGACACTGAAGCTTTCTTT	CSASPQGLDTEAFF
TRBV27	TRBD2	TRBJ2-2	NA	TGTGCCAGCGCTGGTAGACTAGCGGCCGGGGAGCTGTTTTTT	CASAGRLAAGELFF
TRBV7-9	TRBD2	TRBJ2-7	few	TGTGCCAGCAGCCTTCCACGGGCTAGCGGTGCCTACGAGCAGTACTTC	CASSLPRASGAYEQYF
TRBV18	NA	TRBJ2-5	few	TGTGCCAGCTCACCAAGTACAGTAGAGACCCAGTACTTC	CASSPSTVETQYF
TRBV9	NA	TRBJ1-4	few	TGTGCCAGCAGCGTAGGGGGGGTGACTAATGAAAAACTGTTTTTT	CASSVGGVTNEKLFF
TRBV11-2	TRBD2	TRBJ2-7	few	TGTGCCAGCAGACCTGCTAGCGGGAGGTACTACGAGCAGTACTTC	CASRPASGRYYEQYF
TRBV10-3	NA	TRBJ2-3	few	TGTGCCATCAGTGAGTGGGCCGATACGCAGTATTTT	CAISEWADTQYF
TRBV29-1	TRBD2	TRBJ2-1	many	TGCAGCGTTGAACACTTGGCTAGCGGGAGAAGATACCCCTACAATGAGCAGTTCTTC	CSVEHLASGRRYPYNEQFF
TRBV10-3	TRBD1	TRBJ2-5	NA	TGTGCCACCGGGACAGGTGGAGAGACCCAGTACTTC	CATGTGGETQYF
TRBV27	TRBD1	TRBJ1-2	few	TGTGCCAGCAGCCGCACAGGGGCAGTTGGCTACACCTTC	CASSRTGAVGYTF
TRBV12-3/TRBV12-4	NA	TRBJ2-3	many	TGTGCCAGCAGTCCCCAAGCAGCGGGCGCCAGCACAGATACGCAGTATTTT	CASSPQAAGASTDTQYF
TRBV5-5	NA	TRBJ2-2	NA	TGTGCCAGCAGCTTGGTTTGGCTAGCTGCGAACACCGGGGAGCTGTTTTTT	CASSLVWLAANTGELFF
TRBV15	NA	TRBJ1-1	few	TGTGCCACCAGCAGAGATCTGAACACTGAAGCTTTCTTT	CATSRDLNTEAFF
TRBV18	TRBD2	TRBJ2-1	NA	TGTGCCAGCTCACCCCCCGGGACTATGTACAATGAGCAGTTCTTC	CASSPPGTMYNEQFF
TRBV20-1	TRBD2	TRBJ2-1	few	TGCAGTGCTAGCGGGAGGGCCCGGGAGCAGTTCTTC	CSASGRAREQFF
TRBV10-2	TRBD1	TRBJ2-5	few	TGCGCCAGCAGTGCGTTACAGGGGGGAGAGACCCAGTACTTC	CASSALQGGETQYF
TRBV20-1	NA	TRBJ2-1	NA	TGCAGTGCTAGAATCGGGGGAGAAGGCTCCTACAGTGAGCAGTTCTTC	CSARIGGEGSYSEQFF
TRBV20-1	NA	TRBJ1-5	few	TGCAGTGCTAGGGGGGGTAGTGGCAATCAGCCCCAGCATTTT	CSARGGSGNQPQHF
TRBV3-1	NA	TRBJ2-5	NA	TGTGCCAGCAGCCAAGATCTTGGCAGGCAAGAGACCCAGTACTTC	CASSQDLGRQETQYF
TRBV20-1	NA	TRBJ2-5	few	TGCAGTGCTAGAGAGGCGGGGCGAGAGACCCAGTACTTC	CSAREAGRETQYF